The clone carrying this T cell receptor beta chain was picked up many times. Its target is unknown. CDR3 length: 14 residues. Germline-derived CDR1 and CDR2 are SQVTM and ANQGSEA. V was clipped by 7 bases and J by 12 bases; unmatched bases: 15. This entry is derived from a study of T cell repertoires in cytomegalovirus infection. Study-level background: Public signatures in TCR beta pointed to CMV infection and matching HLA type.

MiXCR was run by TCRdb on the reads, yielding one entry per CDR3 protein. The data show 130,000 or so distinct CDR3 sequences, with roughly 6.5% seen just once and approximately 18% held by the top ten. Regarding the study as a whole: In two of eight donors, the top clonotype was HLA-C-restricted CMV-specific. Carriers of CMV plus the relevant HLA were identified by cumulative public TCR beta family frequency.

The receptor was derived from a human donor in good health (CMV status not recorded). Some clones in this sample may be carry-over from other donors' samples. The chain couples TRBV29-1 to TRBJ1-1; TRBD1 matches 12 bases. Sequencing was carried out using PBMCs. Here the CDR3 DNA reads TGCAGCGCCGACCCGGGACAGGGGGCCGGGGGAACTTTCTTT. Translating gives CSADPGQGAGGTFF.